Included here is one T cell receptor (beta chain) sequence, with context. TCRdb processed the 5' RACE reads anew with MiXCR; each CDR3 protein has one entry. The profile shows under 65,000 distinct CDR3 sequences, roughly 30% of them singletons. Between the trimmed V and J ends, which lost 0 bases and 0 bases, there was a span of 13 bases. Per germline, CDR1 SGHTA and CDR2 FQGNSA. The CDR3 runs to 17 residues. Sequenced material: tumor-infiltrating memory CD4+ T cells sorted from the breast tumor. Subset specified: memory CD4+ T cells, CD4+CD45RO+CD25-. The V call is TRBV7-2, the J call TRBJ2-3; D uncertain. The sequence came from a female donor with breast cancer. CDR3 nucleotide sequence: TGTGCCAGCAGCTTAGCGGGTAGGGCCCTAAGCACAGATACGCAGTATTTT. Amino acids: CASSLAGRALSTDTQYF.